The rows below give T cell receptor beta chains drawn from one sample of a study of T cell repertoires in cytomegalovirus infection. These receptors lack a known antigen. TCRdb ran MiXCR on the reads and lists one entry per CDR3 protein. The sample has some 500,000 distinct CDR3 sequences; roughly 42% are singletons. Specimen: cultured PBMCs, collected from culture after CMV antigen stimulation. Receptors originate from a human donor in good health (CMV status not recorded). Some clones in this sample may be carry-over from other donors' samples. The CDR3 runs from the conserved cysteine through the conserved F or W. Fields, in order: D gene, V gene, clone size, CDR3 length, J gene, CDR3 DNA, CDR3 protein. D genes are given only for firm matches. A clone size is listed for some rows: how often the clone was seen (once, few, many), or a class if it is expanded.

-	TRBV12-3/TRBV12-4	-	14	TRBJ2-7	TGTGCCAGCAGCCCCAGGAGCGTCGTCTACGAGCAGTACTTC	CASSPRSVVYEQYF
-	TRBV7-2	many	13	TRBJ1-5	TGTGCCAGCACTCTCTCTAACAATCAGCCCCAGCATTTT	CASTLSNNQPQHF
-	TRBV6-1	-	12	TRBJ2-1	TGTGCCAGCAGTGAATATTTTAATGAGCAGTTCTTC	CASSEYFNEQFF
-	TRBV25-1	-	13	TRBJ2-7	TGTGCCACCCCGCGAGGGCAGGCCTACGAGCAGTACTTC	CATPRGQAYEQYF
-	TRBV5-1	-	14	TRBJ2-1	TGCGCCAGCAGCTTGGGCAGGCTGGACAATGAGCAGTTCTTC	CASSLGRLDNEQFF
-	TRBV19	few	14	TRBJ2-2	TGTGCCAGTACCTTGGACCCTGGGGCCGGGGAGCTGTTTTTT	CASTLDPGAGELFF
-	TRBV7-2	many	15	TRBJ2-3	TGTGCCAGCAGCTCAAGAGGGGGGGACCTAGATACGCAGTATTTT	CASSSRGGDLDTQYF
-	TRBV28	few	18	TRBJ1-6	TGTGCCAGCAGGGGGACCGATGCCTTTAGCTCCTATAATTCACCCCTCCACTTT	CASRGTDAFSSYNSPLHF
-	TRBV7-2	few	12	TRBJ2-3	TGTGCCAGCAGCTTCAGCGGTAATACGCAGTATTTT	CASSFSGNTQYF
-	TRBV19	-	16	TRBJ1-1	TGTGCCAGTAGTACACCCGCTCGTGGGTATTTCACTGAAGCTTTCTTT	CASSTPARGYFTEAFF
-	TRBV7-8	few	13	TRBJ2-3	TGTGCCAGCAGCGCAACCTCCGTTGGTACGCAGTATTTT	CASSATSVGTQYF
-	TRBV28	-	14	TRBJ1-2	TGTGCCAGCAGTTTATTGGGACAAGTTAATGGCTACACCTTC	CASSLLGQVNGYTF
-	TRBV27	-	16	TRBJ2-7	TGTGCCAGCAGTTTAAGGTACGATGGGCGACACTACGAGCAGTACTTC	CASSLRYDGRHYEQYF
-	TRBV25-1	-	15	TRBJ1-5	TGTGCCAGCAGTGCCCAGCTAGTCCCAAATCAGCCCCAGCATTTT	CASSAQLVPNQPQHF
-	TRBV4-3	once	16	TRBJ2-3	TGCGCCAGCAGCCAAGATGGAGTAGCGGACACAGATACGCAGTATTTT	CASSQDGVADTDTQYF
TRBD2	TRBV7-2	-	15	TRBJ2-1	TGTGCCAGCAGAGCGGGACTAGCGGGGGACAATGAGCAGTTCTTC	CASRAGLAGDNEQFF
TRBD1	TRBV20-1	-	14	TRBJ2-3	TGCGGATCTCAGGACAGGTCTAGCACAGATACGCAGTATTTT	CGSQDRSSTDTQYF
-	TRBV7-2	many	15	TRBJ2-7	TGTGCCAGCAGCGCTCGTGCGGGGGCTCCCTACGAGCAGTACTTC	CASSARAGAPYEQYF
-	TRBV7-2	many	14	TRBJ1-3	TGTGCCAGCAGCTTAGGAGCCTCTGGAAACACCATATATTTT	CASSLGASGNTIYF
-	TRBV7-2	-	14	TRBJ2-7	TGTGCCAGCAGCGCTCAGAGTTTTACCTACGAGCAGTACTTC	CASSAQSFTYEQYF
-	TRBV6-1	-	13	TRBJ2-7	TGTGCCAGCAGTGGGAAAGGAGAGGACGAGCAGTACTTC	CASSGKGEDEQYF
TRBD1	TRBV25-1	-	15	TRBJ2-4	TGTGCCAGCAGTGATAACAGGGGCGGCAAAAACATTCAGTACTTC	CASSDNRGGKNIQYF
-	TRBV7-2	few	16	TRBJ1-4	TGTGCCAGCAGCTTAGGACCGAAAGGGGCAAATGAAAAACTGTTTTTT	CASSLGPKGANEKLFF
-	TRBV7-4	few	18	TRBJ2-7	TGTGCCAGCAGCTTAGGGTCCAGTGTCTGGACCCAGCTCTACGAGCAGTACTTC	CASSLGSSVWTQLYEQYF
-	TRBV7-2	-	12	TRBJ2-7	TGTGCCAGCAGCTTAGGAGGGGCCAGGCAGTACTTC	CASSLGGARQYF
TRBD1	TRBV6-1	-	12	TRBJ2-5	TGTGCCAGCAACAGGGGGCGCGAGACCCAGTACTTC	CASNRGRETQYF
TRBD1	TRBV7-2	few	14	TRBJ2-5	TGTGCCAGCAGCTTATGGACAGGGGTGGAGACCCAGTACTTC	CASSLWTGVETQYF
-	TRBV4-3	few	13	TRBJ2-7	TGCGCCAGCAGCCCGGACTTTAATGCCGAGCAGTACTTC	CASSPDFNAEQYF
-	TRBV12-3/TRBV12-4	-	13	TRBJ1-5	TGTGCCAGCAGCCGCGAATGGGGTCAGCCCCAGCATTTT	CASSREWGQPQHF
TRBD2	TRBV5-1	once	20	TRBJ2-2	TGCGCCAGCAACCCCACAGCCCTACTAGCGGGGGGACTTAACACCGGGGAGCTGTTTTTT	CASNPTALLAGGLNTGELFF
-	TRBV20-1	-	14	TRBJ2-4	TGCAGTGCTCCCCAGAGCAGGAGCAAAAACATTCAGTACTTC	CSAPQSRSKNIQYF
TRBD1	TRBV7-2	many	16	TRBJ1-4	TGTGCCAGCAGCACCCAGGGGGCTACAACTAATGAAAAACTGTTTTTT	CASSTQGATTNEKLFF